The clone carrying this T cell receptor (beta chain) was counted a single time. This record comes from a study of shared clonotypes between healthy human individuals. Clones were read by immunoSEQ multiplex PCR, and TCRdb kept only the in-frame ones, dropping some. This table holds approximately 500,000 clones, 90% to 97% found once. This CDR3 region has 17 residues. The germline gives CDR1 SEHNR, CDR2 FQNEAQ (reference sequence). Trimming at V came to 5 bases and at J to 4 bases, leaving 15 bases not matched to a gene. Sequences were obtained from naive CD4+ T cells sorted from blood. The subset denotes: CD45RA+ positively selected. The rearrangement links TRBV7-9 to TRBJ2-5, with 8 nucleotides matching TRBD2. This TCR was sampled from a woman under 40 in good health. The CDR3 DNA reads as TGTGCCAGCAGCCCGAGTTACGCGGGAGGAAGACGAGAGACCCAGTACTTC. Amino acid sequence: CASSPSYAGGRRETQYF.